This T cell receptor beta chain was profiled in a study of blood T cell repertoires in COVID-19. Looking at the study overall: Donors in the United States, Italy and Spain gave samples during acute or convalescent COVID-19.

The CDR3 covers 18 residues. The junction had 11 bases not matched to a gene; V was cut back by 3 bases and J by 1 base. Germline loops: CDR1 SGHTA, CDR2 FQGNSA. Repertoires were generated with immunoSEQ multiplex PCR, while TCRdb's copy carries only in-frame clones and drops some. The table records around 260,000 clones, roughly nine tenths of them present only once. The chain employs TRBV7-2 and TRBJ2-3; the match to TRBD2 covers 9 bases. This TCR came from a man between 35 and 55 years old who had recovered from COVID-19. Sequenced sample: peripheral blood. CDR3 sequence (DNA): TGTGCCAGCAGCTTTTCCCTGGCGGGGGGGTATGGCACAGATACGCAGTATTTT. Translation gives CASSFSLAGGYGTDTQYF.